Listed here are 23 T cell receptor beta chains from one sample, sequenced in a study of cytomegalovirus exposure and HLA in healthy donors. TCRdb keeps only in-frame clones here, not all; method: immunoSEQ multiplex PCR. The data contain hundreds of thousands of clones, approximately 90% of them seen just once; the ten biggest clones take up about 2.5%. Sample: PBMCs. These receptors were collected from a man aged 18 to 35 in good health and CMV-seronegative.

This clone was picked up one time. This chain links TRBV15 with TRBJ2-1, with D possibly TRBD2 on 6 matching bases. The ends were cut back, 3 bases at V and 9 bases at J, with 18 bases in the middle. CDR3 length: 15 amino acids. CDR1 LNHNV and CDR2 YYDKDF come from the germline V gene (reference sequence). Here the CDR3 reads CATSRDYARVGEQFF. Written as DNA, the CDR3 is TGTGCCACCAGCAGGGACTACGCCCGGGTCGGTGAGCAGTTCTTC.

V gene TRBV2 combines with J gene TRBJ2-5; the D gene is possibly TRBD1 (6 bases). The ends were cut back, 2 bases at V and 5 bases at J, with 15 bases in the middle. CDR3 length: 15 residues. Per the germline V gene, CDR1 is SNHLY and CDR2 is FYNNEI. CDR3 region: CASSENRAIRETQYF. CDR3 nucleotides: TGTGCCAGCAGTGAAAACAGGGCCATCAGGGAGACCCAGTACTTC.

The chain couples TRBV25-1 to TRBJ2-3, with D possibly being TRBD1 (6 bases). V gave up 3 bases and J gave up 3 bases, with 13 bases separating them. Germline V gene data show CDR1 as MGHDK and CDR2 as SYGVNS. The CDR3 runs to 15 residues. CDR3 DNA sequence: TGTGCCAGCAGTGATAGGGTCAGGGGAACAGATACGCAGTATTTT. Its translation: CASSDRVRGTDTQYF.

CDR3 loop: CASSPSSGGGNTEAFF. The CDR3 DNA is TGTGCCAGCTCACCTAGTAGTGGGGGCGGGAACACTGAAGCTTTCTTT. J is TRBJ1-1 and V is TRBV18, with TRBD1 as a possible D gene (6 bases). This CDR3 region has 16 residues. Per the germline V gene, CDR1 is KGHSH and CDR2 is LQKENI. Trimming took off 3 bases at V and 1 base at J, with 15 bases between the two ends.

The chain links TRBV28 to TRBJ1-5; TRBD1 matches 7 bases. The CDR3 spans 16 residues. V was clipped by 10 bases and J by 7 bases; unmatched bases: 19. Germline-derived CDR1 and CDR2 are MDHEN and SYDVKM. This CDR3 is CAIQSADSTGNQPQHF. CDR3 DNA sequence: TGTGCCATCCAGTCCGCCGATTCGACAGGGAACCAGCCCCAGCATTTT.

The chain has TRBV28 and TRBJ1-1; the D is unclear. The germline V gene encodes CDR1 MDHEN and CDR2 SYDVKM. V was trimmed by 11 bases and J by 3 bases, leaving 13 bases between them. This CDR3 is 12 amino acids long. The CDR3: CASAQIHTEAFF. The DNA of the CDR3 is TGTGCCTCCGCACAGATACACACTGAAGCTTTCTTT.

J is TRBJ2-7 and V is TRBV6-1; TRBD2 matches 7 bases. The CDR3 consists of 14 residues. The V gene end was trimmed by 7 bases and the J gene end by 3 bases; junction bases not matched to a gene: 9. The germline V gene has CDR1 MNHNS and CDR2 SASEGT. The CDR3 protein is CASKVGTTNYEQYF. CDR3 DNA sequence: TGTGCCAGCAAAGTCGGGACTACAAACTACGAGCAGTACTTC.

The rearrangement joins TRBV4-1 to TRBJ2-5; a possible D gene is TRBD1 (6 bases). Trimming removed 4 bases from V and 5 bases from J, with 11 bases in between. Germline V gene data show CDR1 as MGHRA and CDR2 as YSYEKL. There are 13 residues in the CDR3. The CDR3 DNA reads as TGCGCCAGCAGCCTGGGGACACTCGAGACCCAGTACTTC. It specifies CASSLGTLETQYF.

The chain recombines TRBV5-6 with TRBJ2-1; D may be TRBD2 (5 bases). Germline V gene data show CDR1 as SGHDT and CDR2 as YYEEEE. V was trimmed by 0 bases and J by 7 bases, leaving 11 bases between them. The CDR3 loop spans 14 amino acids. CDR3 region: CASSLDRTLNEQFF. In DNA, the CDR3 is TGTGCCAGCAGCTTGGACCGGACTTTAAATGAGCAGTTCTTC.

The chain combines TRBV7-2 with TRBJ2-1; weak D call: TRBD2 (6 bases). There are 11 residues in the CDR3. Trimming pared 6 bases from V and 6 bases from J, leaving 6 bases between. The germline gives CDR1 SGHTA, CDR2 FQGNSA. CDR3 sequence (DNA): TGTGCCAGCAGGGGGGGCAATGAGCAGTTCTTC. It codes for CASRGGNEQFF.

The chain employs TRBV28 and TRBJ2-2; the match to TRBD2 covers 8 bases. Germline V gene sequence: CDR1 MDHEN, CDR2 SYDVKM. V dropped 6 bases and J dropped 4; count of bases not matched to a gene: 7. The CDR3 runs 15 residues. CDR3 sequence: CASRRKAGVTGELFF. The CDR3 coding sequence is TGTGCCAGCAGACGGAAAGCGGGAGTCACCGGGGAGCTGTTTTTT.

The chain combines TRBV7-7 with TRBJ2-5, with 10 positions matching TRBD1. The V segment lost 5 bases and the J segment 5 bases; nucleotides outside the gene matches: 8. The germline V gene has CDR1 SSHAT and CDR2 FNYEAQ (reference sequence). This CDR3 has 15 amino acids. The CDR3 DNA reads TGTGCCAGCAGCCTTGGGACAGGGGTCGGGGAGACCCAGTACTTC. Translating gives CASSLGTGVGETQYF. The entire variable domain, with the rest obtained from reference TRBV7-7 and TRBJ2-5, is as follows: GAGVSQSPRYKVTKRGQDVTLRCDPISSHATLYWYQQALGQGPEFLTYFNYEAQPDKSGLPSDRFSAERPEGSISTLTIQRTEQRDSAMYRCASSLGTGVGETQYFGPGTRLLVL.

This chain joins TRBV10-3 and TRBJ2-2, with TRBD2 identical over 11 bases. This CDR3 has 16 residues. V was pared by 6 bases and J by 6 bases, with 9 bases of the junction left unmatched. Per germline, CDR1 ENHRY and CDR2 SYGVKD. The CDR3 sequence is CAIREILAGGSGELFF. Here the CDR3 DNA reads TGTGCCATCAGGGAAATCCTAGCGGGAGGTTCCGGGGAGCTGTTTTTT.

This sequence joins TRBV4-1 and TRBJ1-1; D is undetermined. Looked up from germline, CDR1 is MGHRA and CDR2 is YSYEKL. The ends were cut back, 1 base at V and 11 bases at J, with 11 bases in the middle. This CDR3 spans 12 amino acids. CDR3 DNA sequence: TGCGCCAGCAGCCAAGGGGGAGTTCCGGCTTTCTTT. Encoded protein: CASSQGGVPAFF.

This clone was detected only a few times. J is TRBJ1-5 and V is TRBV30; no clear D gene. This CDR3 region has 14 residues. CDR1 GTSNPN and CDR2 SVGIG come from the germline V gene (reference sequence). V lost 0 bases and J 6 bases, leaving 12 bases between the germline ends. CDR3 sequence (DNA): TGTGCCTGGAGTGTAGTCCTTTCGAGTCAGCCCCAGCATTTT. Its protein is CAWSVVLSSQPQHF. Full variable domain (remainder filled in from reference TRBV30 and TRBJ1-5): SQTIHQWPATLVQPVGSPLSLECTVEGTSNPNLYWYRQAAGRGLQLLFYSVGIGQISSEVPQNLSASRPQDRQFILSSKKLLLSDSGFYLCAWSVVLSSQPQHFGDGTRLSIL.

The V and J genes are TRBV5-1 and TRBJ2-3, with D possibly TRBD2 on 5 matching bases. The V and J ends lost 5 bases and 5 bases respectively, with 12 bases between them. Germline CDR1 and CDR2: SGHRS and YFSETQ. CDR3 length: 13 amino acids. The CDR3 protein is CASRSWTLDTQYF. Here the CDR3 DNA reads TGCGCCAGCAGGTCGTGGACTTTAGATACGCAGTATTTT.

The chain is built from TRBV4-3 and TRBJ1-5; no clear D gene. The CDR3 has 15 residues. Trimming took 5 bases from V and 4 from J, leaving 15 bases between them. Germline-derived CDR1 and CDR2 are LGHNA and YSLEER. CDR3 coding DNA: TGCGCCAGCAGCTTAGTTATCGGAGCGAATCAGCCCCAGCATTTT. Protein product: CASSLVIGANQPQHF.

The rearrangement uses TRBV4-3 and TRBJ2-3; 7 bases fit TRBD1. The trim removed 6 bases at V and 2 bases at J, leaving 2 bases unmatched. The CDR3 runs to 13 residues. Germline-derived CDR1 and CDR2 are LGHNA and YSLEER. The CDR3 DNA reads TGCGCCAGCAGAGACAGGGCCACAGATACGCAGTATTTT. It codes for CASRDRATDTQYF.

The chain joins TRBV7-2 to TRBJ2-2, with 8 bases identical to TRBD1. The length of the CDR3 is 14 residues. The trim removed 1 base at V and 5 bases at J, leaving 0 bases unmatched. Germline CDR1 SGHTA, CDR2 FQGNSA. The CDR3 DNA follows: TGTGCCAGCAGCTTAGGGACAGGGACCGGGGAGCTGTTTTTT. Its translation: CASSLGTGTGELFF.

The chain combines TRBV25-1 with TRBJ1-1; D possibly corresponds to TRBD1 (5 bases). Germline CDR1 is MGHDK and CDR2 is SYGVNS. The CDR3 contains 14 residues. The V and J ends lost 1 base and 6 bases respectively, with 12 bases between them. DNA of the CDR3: TGTGCCAGCAGTGAATGGGTACAAGGGGCTGAAGCTTTCTTT. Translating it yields CASSEWVQGAEAFF.

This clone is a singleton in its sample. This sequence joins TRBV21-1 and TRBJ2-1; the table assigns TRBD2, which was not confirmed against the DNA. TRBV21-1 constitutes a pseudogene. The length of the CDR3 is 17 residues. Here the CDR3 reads CASSKGRLAGGHDEQFF. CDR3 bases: TGTGCCAGCAGCAAGGGACGACTAGCGGGAGGGCACGATGAGCAGTTCTTC.

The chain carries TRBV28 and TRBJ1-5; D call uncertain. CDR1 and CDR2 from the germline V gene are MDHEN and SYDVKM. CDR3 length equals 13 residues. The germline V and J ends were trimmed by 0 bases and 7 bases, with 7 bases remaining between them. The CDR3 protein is CASSLWAGQPQHF. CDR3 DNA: TGTGCCAGCAGTTTATGGGCGGGACAGCCCCAGCATTTT.

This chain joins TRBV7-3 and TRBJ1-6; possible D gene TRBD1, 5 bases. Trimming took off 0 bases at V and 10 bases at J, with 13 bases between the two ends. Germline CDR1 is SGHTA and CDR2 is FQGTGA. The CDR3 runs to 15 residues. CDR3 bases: TGTGCCAGCAGCTTAACGGGGGGAGCGCAATCACCCCTCCACTTT. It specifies CASSLTGGAQSPLHF.